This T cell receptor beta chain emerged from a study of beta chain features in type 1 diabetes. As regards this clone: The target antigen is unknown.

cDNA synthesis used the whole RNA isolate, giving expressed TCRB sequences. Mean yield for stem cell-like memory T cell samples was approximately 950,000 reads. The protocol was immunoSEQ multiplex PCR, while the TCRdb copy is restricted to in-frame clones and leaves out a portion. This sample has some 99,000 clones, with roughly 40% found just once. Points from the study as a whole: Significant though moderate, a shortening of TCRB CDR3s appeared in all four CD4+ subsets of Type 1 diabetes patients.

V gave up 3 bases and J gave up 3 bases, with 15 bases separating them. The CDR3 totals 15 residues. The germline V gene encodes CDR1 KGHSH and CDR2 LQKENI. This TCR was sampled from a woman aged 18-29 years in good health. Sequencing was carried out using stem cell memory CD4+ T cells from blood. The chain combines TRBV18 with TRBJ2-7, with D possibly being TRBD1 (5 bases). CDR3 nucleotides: TGTGCCAGCTCACCCTCCCTGAGACAGAGCTACGAGCAGTACTTC. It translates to CASSPSLRQSYEQYF. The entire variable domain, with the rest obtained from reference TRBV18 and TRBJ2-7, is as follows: NAGVMQNPRHLVRRRGQEARLRCSPMKGHSHVYWYRQLPEEGLKFMVYLQKENIIDESGMPKERFSAEFPKEGPSILRIQQVVRGDSAAYFCASSPSLRQSYEQYFGPGTRLTVT.